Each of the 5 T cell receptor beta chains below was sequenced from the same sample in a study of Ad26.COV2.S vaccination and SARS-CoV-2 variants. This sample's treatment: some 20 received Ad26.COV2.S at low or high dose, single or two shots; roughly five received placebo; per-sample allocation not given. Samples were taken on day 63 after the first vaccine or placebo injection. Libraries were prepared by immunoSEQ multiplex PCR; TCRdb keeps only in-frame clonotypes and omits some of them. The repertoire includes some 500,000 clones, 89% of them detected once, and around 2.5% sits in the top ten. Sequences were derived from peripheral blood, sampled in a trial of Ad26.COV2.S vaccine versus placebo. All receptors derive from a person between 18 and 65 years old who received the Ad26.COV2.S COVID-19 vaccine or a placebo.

This chain's CDR3 is CASSEAFAGELFF. The CDR3 DNA reads TGTGCCAGCAGTGAAGCTTTTGCGGGGGAGCTGTTTTTT. This rearrangement joins TRBV2 to TRBJ2-2; no reliable D call. Germline V gene data show CDR1 as SNHLY and CDR2 as FYNNEI. Between the trimmed V and J ends, which lost 0 bases and 8 bases, there was a span of 7 bases. The CDR3 has 13 residues.

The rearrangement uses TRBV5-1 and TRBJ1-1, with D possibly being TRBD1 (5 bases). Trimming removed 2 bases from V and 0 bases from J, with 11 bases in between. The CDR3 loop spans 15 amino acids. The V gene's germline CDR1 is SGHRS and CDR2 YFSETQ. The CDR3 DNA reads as TGCGCCAGCAGCTTTACGACAGCTATGAACACTGAAGCTTTCTTT. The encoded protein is CASSFTTAMNTEAFF.

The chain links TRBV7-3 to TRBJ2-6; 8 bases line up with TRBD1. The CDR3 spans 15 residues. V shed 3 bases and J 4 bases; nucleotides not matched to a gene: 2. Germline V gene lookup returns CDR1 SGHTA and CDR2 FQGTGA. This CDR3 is CASSFQGAGANVLTF. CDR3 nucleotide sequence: TGTGCCAGCAGCTTTCAGGGGGCAGGGGCCAACGTCCTGACTTTC.

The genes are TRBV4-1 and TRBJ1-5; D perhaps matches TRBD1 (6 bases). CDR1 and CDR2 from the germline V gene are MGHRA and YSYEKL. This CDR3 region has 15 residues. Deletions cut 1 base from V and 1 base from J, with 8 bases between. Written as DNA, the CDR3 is TGCGCCAGCAGCCAAGCCAGGGGAAGCAATCAGCCCCAGCATTTT. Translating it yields CASSQARGSNQPQHF.

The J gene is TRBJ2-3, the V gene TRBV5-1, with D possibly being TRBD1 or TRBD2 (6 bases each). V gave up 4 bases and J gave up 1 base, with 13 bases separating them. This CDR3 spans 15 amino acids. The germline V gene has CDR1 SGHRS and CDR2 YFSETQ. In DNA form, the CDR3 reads TGCGCCAGCAGCCTAGGAGGGGGAGGCACAGATACGCAGTATTTT. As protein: CASSLGGGGTDTQYF. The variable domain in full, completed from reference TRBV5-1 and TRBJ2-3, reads KAGVTQTPRYLIKTRGQQVTLSCSPISGHRSVSWYQQTPGQGLQFLFEYFSETQRNKGNFPGRFSGRQFSNSRSEMNVSTLELGDSALYLCASSLGGGGTDTQYFGPGTRLTVL.